This T cell receptor beta chain stems from a study of identical twins. A universal primer binding site was introduced by template switching. The final cDNA contained unique molecular identifiers. TCRdb independently ran MiXCR on the 5' RACE reads; one entry per CDR3 protein. Of hundreds of thousands of distinct CDR3 sequences listed, roughly 20% are singletons. The J segment lost 1 base and the V segment lost 5 bases, leaving 7 bases of the junction unmatched. The germline V gene has CDR1 DFQATT and CDR2 SNEGSKA (reference sequence). The CDR3 runs 14 residues. Regarding the study as a whole: Insertions were reduced in abundant cord blood beta clonotypes but not in memory repertoires. The study reached conclusions through statistical analysis that was cross-sectional, not following the same donors.

For this clonotype: Its antigen is still unknown.

This sample also appeared in a second study, on T cells expressing NK-cell markers. That paper adds: The authors derived TCR beta repertoires from sorted CD3+CD56+NKG2C+, CD3+CD56+NKG2C- and CD3+CD56-NKG2C+ T cells.

Sequenced sample: PBMCs. The chain joins TRBV20-1 to TRBJ2-7; 8 bases map to TRBD2. The receptor's source is a woman aged 18-30 years in good health. The CDR3 bases are TGCAGTGCTCCTCCGGGGGGGGCTTCCTACGAGCAGTACTTC. It translates to CSAPPGGASYEQYF.